What follows are 17 T cell receptor beta chains derived from one specimen sequenced in a study of T cell changes during pregnancy in multiple sclerosis. Profiled with immunoSEQ multiplex PCR; TCRdb holds only in-frame clones, not every one. The sample yields 88,000 or so clones, around 92% seen once. Here the sequenced sample was peripheral blood, taken before pregnancy. The receptors shown here come from a female donor with multiple sclerosis, enrolled in a pregnancy study.

The V and J genes are TRBV4-2 and TRBJ1-6, with 8 bases fitting TRBD1. The J segment lost 10 bases and the V segment lost 0 bases, leaving 5 bases of the junction unmatched. Germline lookup yields CDR1 LGHNA and CDR2 YNFKEQ. The CDR3 covers 15 residues. The CDR3 coding sequence is TGTGCCAGCAGCCAAGATCCGGACAGGGACTCACCCCTCCACTTT. Protein product: CASSQDPDRDSPLHF.

The V call is TRBV30, the J call TRBJ2-1; 9 bases are a match to TRBD1. Germline assignment: CDR1 GTSNPN and CDR2 SVGIG (reference sequence). The V gene end was trimmed by 2 bases and the J gene end by 9 bases; junction bases not matched to a gene: 5. The CDR3 is 13 residues long. For the CDR3, the DNA is TGTGCCTGGAGTCCTACAGGGGGCCTTGAGCAGTTCTTC. Amino acids: CAWSPTGGLEQFF.

V and J are TRBV5-6 and TRBJ2-4; TRBD1 matches at 9 bases. Trimming took 2 bases from V and 9 from J; bases not matched to a gene: 0. The CDR3 is 12 amino acids. Germline CDR1 reads SGHDT; CDR2 reads YYEEEE. CDR3 bases: TGTGCCAGCAGCTTACAGGGGGCCATTCAGTACTTC. This gives the protein CASSLQGAIQYF.

V usage is TRBV6-5 and J usage is TRBJ2-1; TRBD2 aligns across 7 bases. With 0 bases clipped from V and 0 bases from J, the junction kept 2 bases outside the gene matches. Germline CDR1 reads MNHEY; CDR2 reads SVGAGI. The CDR3 is 16 amino acids. CDR3 nucleotides: TGTGCCAGCAGTTACTCGGGGGGGGGCTCCTACAATGAGCAGTTCTTC. Amino acid sequence: CASSYSGGGSYNEQFF.

The CDR3 sequence: CASSQGLAGLSSGELFF. The CDR3 nucleotides read TGCGCCAGCAGCCAAGGTCTGGCAGGGTTATCTTCCGGGGAGCTGTTTTTT. The chain employs TRBV4-1 and TRBJ2-2, with TRBD1 as a possible D gene (5 bases). This CDR3 spans 17 amino acids. Germline loops: CDR1 MGHRA, CDR2 YSYEKL. The ends were cut back, 1 base at V and 6 bases at J, with 18 bases in the middle.

This chain uses TRBV27 with TRBJ1-2; no reliable D call. Germline CDR1 and CDR2: MNHEY and SMNVEV (reference sequence). Deletions cut 3 bases from V and 4 bases from J, with 9 bases between. The CDR3 contains 13 residues. The CDR3 loop reads CASSFYSSYGYTF. CDR3 sequence (DNA): TGTGCCAGCAGTTTTTACAGCTCCTATGGCTACACCTTC.

The CDR3 nucleotides are TGTGCCATCAGTGAGCCTGGACAGGGAGAATATAACTATGGCTACACCTTC. It codes for CAISEPGQGEYNYGYTF. This rearrangement joins TRBV10-3 to TRBJ1-2; the match to TRBD1 covers 8 bases. Germline CDR1 and CDR2: ENHRY and SYGVKD. The CDR3 loop spans 17 amino acids. The trim removed 2 bases at V and 1 base at J, leaving 9 bases unmatched.

This sequence joins TRBV7-9 and TRBJ1-3; 8 positions match TRBD1. CDR1 and CDR2 from the germline V gene are SEHNR and FQNEAQ (reference sequence). This CDR3 spans 18 amino acids. Losses at the gene ends were 5 bases for V and 0 bases for J; bases not matched to a gene: 12. DNA for the CDR3: TGTGCCAGCAGCCGCGGACAGGGAGGTCCTCTCTCTGGAAACACCATATATTTT. Its translation: CASSRGQGGPLSGNTIYF.

The V gene is TRBV13, the J gene TRBJ1-4; possible D gene TRBD1, 6 bases. V was pared by 3 bases and J by 6 bases, with 11 bases between. This CDR3 spans 14 amino acids. The germline gives CDR1 PRHDT, CDR2 FYEKMQ (reference sequence). The CDR3 region has the DNA TGTGCCAGCAGCTTGTGGGGGCTGGATGAAAAACTGTTTTTT. Translation gives CASSLWGLDEKLFF.

The rearrangement joins TRBV10-2 to TRBJ2-7; no clear D. Trimming took 0 bases from V and 7 from J, leaving 13 bases between them. The CDR3 covers 14 residues. Per germline, CDR1 WSHSY and CDR2 SAAADI. CDR3 nucleotide sequence: TGCGCCAGCAGTGAGTCTGTGGGCCCTTGGGAGCAGTACTTC. Translation: CASSESVGPWEQYF.

V gene TRBV7-8 combines with J gene TRBJ2-7; TRBD1 matches 11 bases. Germline V gives CDR1 SGHVS, CDR2 FQNEAQ. CDR3 length: 14 residues. V lost 5 bases, J lost 6 bases, and 6 bases stayed unmatched. The DNA of the CDR3 is TGTGCCAGCAGCCGGGGACAGGGGGTGTTCGAGCAGTACTTC. Translated, it gives CASSRGQGVFEQYF.

V gene TRBV6-5 combines with J gene TRBJ2-7, with D uncertain. V was clipped by 3 bases and J by 3 bases, with 12 bases between them. Germline CDR1 MNHEY, CDR2 SVGAGI. The CDR3 is 14 residues long. The CDR3 DNA sequence: TGTGCCAGCAGTTATGCACAGAAACGCTACGAGCAGTACTTC. Translation gives CASSYAQKRYEQYF.

V and J are TRBV4-1 and TRBJ1-5; 7 nucleotides match TRBD1. The CDR3 has 18 residues. Looked up from germline, CDR1 is MGHRA and CDR2 is YSYEKL. V was clipped by 1 base and J by 0 bases; unmatched bases: 9. The CDR3 coding sequence is TGCGCCAGCAGCCAAGGTCGACAGGGAGAGCATAGCAATCAGCCCCAGCATTTT. It translates to CASSQGRQGEHSNQPQHF.

The chain recombines TRBV7-2 with TRBJ1-1, with D possibly matching TRBD1 (6 bases). V was clipped by 3 bases and J by 6 bases, with 11 bases between them. The CDR3 runs 13 residues. Germline V lookup: CDR1 SGHTA, CDR2 FQGNSA. CDR3 sequence (DNA): TGTGCCAGCAGCTTGACAGGTCGCGCTGAAGCTTTCTTT. Translated, it gives CASSLTGRAEAFF.

The V call is TRBV13, the J call TRBJ1-2, with a possible D match to TRBD1 (6 bases). Germline values: CDR1 PRHDT, CDR2 FYEKMQ (reference sequence). Deletions cut 1 base from V and 8 bases from J, with 14 bases between. The CDR3 has 14 amino acids. The CDR3 loop is CASSLVDNRGGYTF. The DNA for the CDR3 is TGTGCCAGCAGCTTAGTCGACAATAGGGGGGGCTACACCTTC. Drawing the rest from reference TRBV13 and TRBJ1-2, the complete variable domain is AAGVIQSPRHLIKEKRETATLKCYPIPRHDTVYWYQQGPGQDPQFLISFYEKMQSDKGSIPDRFSAQQFSDYHSELNMSSLELGDSALYFCASSLVDNRGGYTFGSGTRLTVV.

This clone was recorded only once. The chain has TRBV10-3 and TRBJ2-5, with 7 bases matching TRBD2. Germline V gene sequence: CDR1 ENHRY, CDR2 SYGVKD. The V gene end was trimmed by 3 bases and the J gene end by 1 base; junction bases not matched to a gene: 2. The CDR3 runs 14 residues. The CDR3, as DNA: TGTGCCATCAGTGATTCGGGGGGCCAAGAGACCCAGTACTTC. Its protein product is CAISDSGGQETQYF.

The chain combines TRBV18 with TRBJ1-2; TRBD1 matches at 9 bases. J lost 6 bases, V lost 3 bases, and 11 bases had no gene match. The germline CDR1 and CDR2 sequences are KGHSH and LQKENI. CDR3 length: 16 amino acids. CDR3 protein: CASSPTQGQGPDGYTF. The CDR3 nucleotides read TGTGCCAGCTCACCCACTCAGGGACAGGGTCCGGATGGCTACACCTTC.